The clone carrying this T cell receptor (beta chain) occurred many times. The antigen is undetermined. Before thyroid surgery, none of the patients had received any treatment. The sample originates from a study of metastatic and nonmetastatic thyroid tumors. About the study: For malignant and benign thyroid patients, tumor or nodule tissue and blood were the sources whose repertoires were compared. Regarding the study as a whole: A significant increase in TCR beta diversity was reportedly seen in malignant thyroid tumors relative to benign nodules, in blood and tumor.

TCRdb re-clonotyped the PCR reads via MiXCR. The data hold some 40,000 clones, with roughly a quarter observed a single time. From germline, CDR1 is SNHLY and CDR2 FYNNEI. CDR3 length: 13 residues. V dropped 8 bases and J dropped 4; count of bases not matched to a gene: 3. The chain has TRBV2 and TRBJ2-7; 12 nucleotides agree with TRBD1. The clonotype comes from a female donor with papillary thyroid cancer or a benign thyroid nodule (not recorded which). Some clones in this sample may be carry-over from other donors' samples. What was sequenced was tumor tissue. Here the CDR3 reads CASGTGGLYEQYF. CDR3 nucleotide sequence: TGTGCCAGCGGGACAGGGGGCTTATACGAGCAGTACTTC. Full variable domain (outside the CDR3, taken from reference TRBV2 and TRBJ2-7): EPEVTQTPSHQVTQMGQEVILRCVPISNHLYFYWYRQILGQKVEFLVSFYNNEISEKSEIFDDQFSVERPDGSNFTLKIRSTKLEDSAMYFCASGTGGLYEQYFGPGTRLTVT.